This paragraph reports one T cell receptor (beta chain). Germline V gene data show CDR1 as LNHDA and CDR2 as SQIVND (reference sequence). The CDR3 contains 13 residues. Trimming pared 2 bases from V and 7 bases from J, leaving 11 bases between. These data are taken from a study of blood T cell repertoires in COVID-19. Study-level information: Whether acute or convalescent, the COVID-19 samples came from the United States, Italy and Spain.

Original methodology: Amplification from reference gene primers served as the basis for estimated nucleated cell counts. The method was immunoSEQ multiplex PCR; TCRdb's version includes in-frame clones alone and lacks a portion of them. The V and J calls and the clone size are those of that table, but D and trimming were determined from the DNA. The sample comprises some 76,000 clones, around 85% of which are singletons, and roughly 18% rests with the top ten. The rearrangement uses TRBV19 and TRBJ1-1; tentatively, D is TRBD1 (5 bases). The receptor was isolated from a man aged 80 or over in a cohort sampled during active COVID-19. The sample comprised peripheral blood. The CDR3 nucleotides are TGTGCCAGTAGTATATCCTTAGGGGATGAAGCTTTCTTT. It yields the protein CASSISLGDEAFF.